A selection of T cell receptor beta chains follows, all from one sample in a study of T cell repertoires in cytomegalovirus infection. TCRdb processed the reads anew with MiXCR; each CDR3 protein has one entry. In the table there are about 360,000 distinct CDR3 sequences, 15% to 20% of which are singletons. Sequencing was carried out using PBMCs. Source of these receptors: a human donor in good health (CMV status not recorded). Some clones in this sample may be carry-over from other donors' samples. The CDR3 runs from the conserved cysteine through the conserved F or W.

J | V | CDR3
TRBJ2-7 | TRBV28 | CASSRRPGVWGEQYF
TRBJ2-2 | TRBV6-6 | CASFPGAGGRWTGELFF
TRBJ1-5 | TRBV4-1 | CASSPGVSEAQHF
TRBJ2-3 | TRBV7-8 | CASSLALGGITDTQYF
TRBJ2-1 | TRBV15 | CATRLDRASQQFF
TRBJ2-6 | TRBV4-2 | CASSQPGGLGANVLTF
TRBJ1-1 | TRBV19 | CASSGPGQFTEAFF
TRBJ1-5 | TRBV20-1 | CSARYQGGQPQHF
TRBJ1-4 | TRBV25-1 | CASSAQGSREGEKLFF
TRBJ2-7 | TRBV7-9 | CASSQSDRGISDEQYF
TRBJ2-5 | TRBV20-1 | CSARGTRQETQYF
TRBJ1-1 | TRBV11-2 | CASSLAPSGQGSTEAFF
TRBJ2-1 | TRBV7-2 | CASSLGGGSRNEQFF
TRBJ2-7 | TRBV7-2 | CASSLRNRGVDEQYF
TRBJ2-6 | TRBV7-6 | CASSLGTVSGANVLTF
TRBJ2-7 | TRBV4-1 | CASSQDQGAIDEQYF
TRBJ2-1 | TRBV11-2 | CASTKRDRGIGSEQFF
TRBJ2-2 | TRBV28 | CASTEGTGGGGELFF
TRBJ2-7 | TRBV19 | CASSIGGWGTYEQYF
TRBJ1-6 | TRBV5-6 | CASSLPPVEGAPLHF
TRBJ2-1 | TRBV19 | CASRIRALREGIYNEQFF
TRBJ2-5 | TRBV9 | CASSVDPGETQYF